What follows describes a single T cell receptor (beta chain). Its antigen is as yet unknown. The data originate from a study of T cell responses to AZD1222 COVID-19 vaccine. Whole-study findings and limits: Donors were largely white British and mainly female; clonal diversity was possibly underestimated. Spike-specific TCR breadth and depth were elevated following two AZD1222 doses.

V shed 3 bases, J shed 2 bases, and the junction held 2 bases outside the gene matches. Germline CDR1 MRHNA, CDR2 SNTAGT. The length of the CDR3 is 17 residues. Using immunoSEQ multiplex PCR, the repertoire was profiled, and TCRdb retains in-frame clones only, with some absent. The table lists approximately 150,000 clones, about 91% of them singletons. V usage is TRBV6-4 and J usage is TRBJ2-3; 16 positions agree with TRBD2. The starting material was peripheral blood, obtained 28 days after the second AZD1222 dose. The clonotype comes from an adult who received the AZD1222 COVID-19 vaccine. CDR3 amino acids: CASSEGTSGGATDTQYF. In DNA, the CDR3 is TGTGCCAGCAGTGAAGGGACTAGCGGGGGGGCCACAGATACGCAGTATTTT.